A selection of T cell receptor beta chains follows, all from one sample in a study of cytomegalovirus exposure and HLA in healthy donors. This table comes from immunoSEQ multiplex PCR, and its TCRdb copy is limited to in-frame clones, with some not included. This sample has some 150,000 clones; over 70% occur once, and the top ten carry approximately 6.1%. Sequencing was performed on PBMCs. These receptors were taken from a man between 25 and 39 years old in good health and CMV-seropositive. Each CDR3 is given with its conserved first and last residue. The D gene is left open where the match is weak. Size is omitted from some rows. Given values are once, few, many or a class for expanded clones.

j_call,d_call,v_call,clone_size,cdr3_nt,cdr3_aa
TRBJ2-1,TRBD1,TRBV27,.,TGTGCCAGCAGTTTTTTCGGTTGGACCCGGGACAGGGGGCTAGGTGAGCAGTTCTTC,CASSFFGWTRDRGLGEQFF
TRBJ2-6,.,TRBV4-1,.,TGCGCCAGCAGCCAAAAGCCAGGGGGGAACTCTGGGGCCAACGTCCTGACTTTC,CASSQKPGGNSGANVLTF
TRBJ2-1,TRBD1,TRBV2,once,TGTGCCAGCGAGAGGACAGGGAGGACCTACAATGAGCAGTTCTTC,CASERTGRTYNEQFF
TRBJ2-3,TRBD1,TRBV4-1,.,TGCGCCAGCAGCACCCAGACAGGGGATTACACAGATACGCAGTATTTT,CASSTQTGDYTDTQYF
TRBJ1-5,TRBD1,TRBV28,.,TGTGCCAGCAGTGCGACAGGGGCCCGTAATCAGCCCCAGCATTTT,CASSATGARNQPQHF
TRBJ1-4,.,TRBV19,.,TGTGCCAGTAGTAGCGATCCTGAAAAACTGTTTTTT,CASSSDPEKLFF
TRBJ2-5,.,TRBV30,.,TGTGCCTGGAGTACACAACAGGGTTGGGAAGAGACCCAGTACTTC,CAWSTQQGWEETQYF
TRBJ2-7,TRBD2,TRBV9,.,TGTGCCAGCAGCCGGGACTACAGCTCCTACGAGCAGTACTTC,CASSRDYSSYEQYF
TRBJ2-1,TRBD2,TRBV7-7,.,TGTGCCAGCAGCTTAGATTATTCGGGGGGGGTATACAATGAGCAGTTCTTC,CASSLDYSGGVYNEQFF
TRBJ2-3,.,TRBV19,.,TGTGCCAGTAGTATTCGGGGGACAGCTAGAGATACGCAGTATTTT,CASSIRGTARDTQYF
TRBJ1-1,.,TRBV4-1,.,TGCGCCAGCAGCCCACTCCCACAGGGCTTGAACACTGAAGCTTTCTTT,CASSPLPQGLNTEAFF
TRBJ1-2,.,TRBV4-1,.,TGCGCCAGCAGCCAAGATAGGGGTACTGCTTATGGCTACACCTTC,CASSQDRGTAYGYTF
TRBJ2-3,TRBD2,TRBV7-9,.,TGTGCCAGCAGCTTCCCTTTAGCGGGCGCCATGACAGATACGCAGTATTTT,CASSFPLAGAMTDTQYF
TRBJ2-3,TRBD2,TRBV7-9,once,TGTGCCAGCAGGAAAGCGGGGGGCCGTAAAAGGACAGATACGCAGTATTTT,CASRKAGGRKRTDTQYF
TRBJ2-7,TRBD2,TRBV5-4,.,TGTGCCAGCAGCTTGGAGGTTTCGAGCGGGGGGAGACGCCCCTACGAGCAGTACTTC,CASSLEVSSGGRRPYEQYF
TRBJ1-1,.,TRBV9,.,TGTGCCAGCAGCGGTACAGAGAACACTGAAGCTTTCTTT,CASSGTENTEAFF
TRBJ2-5,.,TRBV30,.,TGTGCCTGGAGTAGAAGCGCGGAGACCCAGTACTTC,CAWSRSAETQYF
TRBJ2-5,TRBD2,TRBV27,few,TGTGCCAGCAGTTTGCGGGGGGGAGAGACCCAGTACTTC,CASSLRGGETQYF
TRBJ1-3,TRBD1,TRBV28,.,TGTGCCACCCAAGCAGGGGACAGCACCTTAAACACCATATATTTT,CATQAGDSTLNTIYF
TRBJ2-7,.,TRBV5-1,once,TGCGCCAGCAGCTTATCCGGGTACGAGCAGTACTTC,CASSLSGYEQYF
TRBJ2-6,.,TRBV27,once,TGTGCCAGCAGTTTAGCATGGTTCTCTGGGGCCAACGGCCTGACTTTC,CASSLAWFSGANGLTF
TRBJ2-7,.,TRBV10-2,.,TGCGCCAGCAGTGAGGCAGCCTACGAGCAGTACTTC,CASSEAAYEQYF
TRBJ2-3,.,TRBV29-1,.,TGCAGCGTTGAATTTCCCCTAAACACAGATACGCAGTATTTT,CSVEFPLNTDTQYF
TRBJ2-5,TRBD1,TRBV5-1,.,TGCGCCAGCAGCTTGGGGGACAGGGGTATACAGACCCAGTACTTC,CASSLGDRGIQTQYF
TRBJ2-3,TRBD1,TRBV15,.,TGTGCCACCAGCAGTGATAGACAGGGAGCTGGGCGACTTGGCACGGGTACGCAGTATTTT,CATSSDRQGAGRLGTGTQYF
TRBJ1-1,.,TRBV6-5,.,TGTGCCAGCTCGTCTGGCGGGGAAGCTTTCTTT,CASSSGGEAFF
TRBJ2-1,TRBD2,TRBV7-9,.,TGTGCCAGCAGCACCCGGCCGGGACTAGCTAGGTCGCGCTACAATGAGCAGTTCTTC,CASSTRPGLARSRYNEQFF
TRBJ2-2,TRBD1,TRBV7-7,.,TGTGCCAGCAGCACACGACAGGGTGATGGCACCGGGGAGCTGTTTTTT,CASSTRQGDGTGELFF
TRBJ1-5,TRBD1,TRBV7-2,once,TGTGCCAGCAGCCCAGGGACAGTCAATCAGCCCCAGCATTTT,CASSPGTVNQPQHF
TRBJ1-1,.,TRBV9,.,TGTGCCAGCAGCCCAGGGTATAACACTGAAGCTTTCTTT,CASSPGYNTEAFF
TRBJ2-7,TRBD1,TRBV5-4,.,TGTGCCAGCAGCTTCCGGGACAGGGCCTCCTACGAGCAGTACTTC,CASSFRDRASYEQYF
TRBJ1-5,.,TRBV18,once,TGTGCCAGCTCACCGTCGACACGCCAGCCCCAGCATTTT,CASSPSTRQPQHF
TRBJ2-7,TRBD2,TRBV10-2,.,TGCGCCAGCAGTGTGAGCGGGGGTTCCTACGAGCAGTACTTC,CASSVSGGSYEQYF
TRBJ2-1,TRBD2,TRBV11-3,.,TGTGCCAGCAGCTTGGAGCGGGGCTCCTACAATGAGCAGTTCTTC,CASSLERGSYNEQFF
TRBJ2-3,TRBD1,TRBV6-5,.,TGTGCCAGCAGGCGGGACAGGGGCATTACAGATACGCAGTATTTT,CASRRDRGITDTQYF
TRBJ1-1,TRBD1,TRBV9,.,TGTGCCAGCAGCCCCTGGAGGACAGGGGGCACTGAAGCTTTCTTT,CASSPWRTGGTEAFF
TRBJ2-3,TRBD2,TRBV5-1,.,TGCGCCAGCAGCTCTCTGACTAGCGGGAGTGGCACAGATACGCAGTATTTT,CASSSLTSGSGTDTQYF
TRBJ2-7,.,TRBV28,.,TGTGCCAGCAGACGCCAACAGGGTGGCGAGCAGTACTTC,CASRRQQGGEQYF
TRBJ2-7,.,TRBV2,.,TGTGCCAGCAGTGAAAGGGGAGGAACGTACTTC,CASSERGGTYF
TRBJ2-2,TRBD1,TRBV28,.,TGTGCCAGCAGTTTACCCGAGACAGGGGCGAACACCGGGGAGCTGTTTTTT,CASSLPETGANTGELFF
TRBJ1-1,.,TRBV11-2,few,TGTGCCAGCAGCTCCGGACAGTTGAACACTGAAGCTTTCTTT,CASSSGQLNTEAFF
TRBJ1-1,.,TRBV7-9,.,TGTGCCAGCAGCTTAGGGACTGAAGGGGCTTTCTTT,CASSLGTEGAFF
TRBJ1-2,TRBD1,TRBV12-5,.,TGTGCTAGTGGTTTGCCAAACAGGGGGCTTAACTATGGCTACACCTTC,CASGLPNRGLNYGYTF
TRBJ2-7,TRBD2,TRBV7-8,.,TGTGCCAGCAGCCCCGAGCGGGGGAGCTCCTACGAGCAGTACTTC,CASSPERGSSYEQYF
TRBJ2-3,.,TRBV11-2,once,TGTGCCAGCAGACGCAGACAGCCAGATACGCAGTATTTT,CASRRRQPDTQYF
TRBJ2-3,TRBD2,TRBV29-1,.,TGCAGCGTTGAAGATCTTCTACTGGCGGGGGGCACAGATACGCAGTATTTT,CSVEDLLLAGGTDTQYF
TRBJ2-5,TRBD1,TRBV4-3,.,TGCGTCAGCAGCCAAGACAGGGCGGAGACCCAGTACTTC,CVSSQDRAETQYF
TRBJ2-5,.,TRBV27,.,TGTGCCAGCAGTTTCTTGGAGACCCAGTACTTC,CASSFLETQYF